This TCR beta chain was retrieved from a study of blood T cell repertoires in COVID-19. The wider study: Sites in the United States, Italy and Spain provided acute and convalescent COVID-19 samples. From T cells, B-cell-depleted T cells, or PBMCs came the material, which was cDNA or gDNA.

In the authors' workflow: Estimation of nucleated cell counts was performed using reference gene primer amplification. Produced via immunoSEQ multiplex PCR; TCRdb's table is partial and in-frame only. V, J and clone size are those of that table, while D and trimming were read from the DNA. The sample consists of 240,000 or so clones, about 90% of them appearing once. Germline V CDR1 and CDR2: MNHEY, SVGEGT. Trimming stripped 3 bases from V and 5 bases from J, with 7 bases between. The length of the CDR3 is 12 residues. Sequences were obtained from peripheral blood. The rearrangement links TRBV6-2 or TRBV6-3 to TRBJ2-5; D unclear. The TCR comes from a woman under 40 who had recovered from COVID-19. The CDR3 protein is CASSYGRETQYF. As DNA, the CDR3 is TGTGCCAGCAGTTATGGTCGGGAGACCCAGTACTTC.